The sequence of this T cell receptor beta chain was determined in a study of cytomegalovirus exposure and HLA in healthy donors. PCR amplification relied on 60 Vbeta primers (plus 13 Jbeta primers). Sequencing used immunoSEQ multiplex PCR; TCRdb keeps in-frame clones, though not all of them. The sample contains roughly 160,000 clones, just under 80% of which appear only once. The CDR3 covers 14 residues. The germline V gene encodes CDR1 SGHAT and CDR2 FQNNGV. Trimming removed 1 base at V and 4 bases at J, with 9 bases between. Sample: PBMCs. The J gene is TRBJ2-3, the V gene TRBV11-2; D is possibly TRBD2 (5 bases). This sequence originates from a man aged 25 to 45 in good health and CMV-seronegative. The CDR3 region is CASSLGTSADTQYF. The CDR3 nucleotides are TGTGCCAGCAGCTTAGGCACTAGTGCAGATACGCAGTATTTT.